This is a list of T cell receptor beta chains from one sample in a study of T cells in Graves' hyperthyroidism and ophthalmopathy. TCRdb redid the calling of the multiplex PCR reads with MiXCR, one entry per CDR3 protein. There are around 250,000 distinct CDR3 sequences in the sample; 14% to 15% occur only once, and 13% lies in the top ten. Input material: blood. These receptors were collected from a woman in her 40s with Graves' hyperthyroidism that later progressed to Graves' ophthalmopathy. The CDR3 runs from the conserved cysteine through the conserved F or W. The D gene is left open where the match is weak. Clone size is given for some rows only: seen once, a few or many times, or a class if the clone is expanded.

clone size | J gene | V gene | D gene | CDR3 protein | CDR3 DNA
- | TRBJ1-2 | TRBV3-1 | - | CASSQSFRAQTTF | TGTGCCAGCAGCCAGTCCTTCAGGGCCCAGACCACCTTC
many | TRBJ2-2 | TRBV4-1 | - | CASSPRREGVLFF | TGCGCCAGCAGCCCTCGGCGGGAAGGCGTGCTGTTTTTT
many | TRBJ2-7 | TRBV10-1 | TRBD2 | CASSDPWTSGSYEQYF | TGCGCCAGCAGTGACCCCTGGACTAGCGGGAGCTACGAGCAGTACTTC
many | TRBJ2-1 | TRBV4-2 | TRBD2 | CASSQGLAGAHEQFF | TGTGCCAGCAGCCAAGGACTAGCGGGAGCTCATGAGCAGTTCTTC
many | TRBJ2-3 | TRBV20-1 | TRBD2 | CSASGRLAHSTDTQYF | TGCAGTGCTAGCGGGAGACTAGCGCACAGCACAGATACGCAGTATTTT
many | TRBJ1-2 | TRBV6-5 | TRBD1 | CASSYSLPGTGGDYTF | TGTGCCAGCAGTTACTCACTCCCAGGGACAGGGGGTGACTACACCTTC
many | TRBJ2-4 | TRBV5-1 | - | CASSLWATRGSPPKNIQYF | TGCGCCAGCAGCTTGTGGGCCACTAGAGGGTCCCCCCCCAAAAACATTCAGTACTTC
- | TRBJ2-5 | TRBV20-1 | TRBD1 | CSARWFGQGTETQYF | TGCAGTGCTAGGTGGTTTGGACAGGGCACGGAGACCCAGTACTTC
many | TRBJ2-7 | TRBV7-8 | TRBD2 | CASSLAGLAGGPVYEQYF | TGTGCCAGCAGCTTAGCGGGGCTAGCGGGAGGGCCGGTTTACGAGCAGTACTTC
many | TRBJ2-7 | TRBV28 | - | CASNEGKRQYF | TGTGCCAGCAACGAGGGGAAGCGGCAGTACTTC
many | TRBJ2-7 | TRBV28 | - | CASSSWGGGRIDYEQYF | TGTGCCAGCAGTTCATGGGGTGGGGGCCGAATCGACTACGAGCAGTACTTC
- | TRBJ2-1 | TRBV29-1 | TRBD2 | CSTMGAGGDYNEQFF | TGCAGCACTATGGGAGCGGGAGGGGACTACAATGAGCAGTTCTTC
- | TRBJ1-1 | TRBV14 | - | CATTLGLNTEAFF | TGTGCCACAACGCTAGGTTTGAACACTGAAGCTTTCTTT
many | TRBJ2-1 | TRBV7-9 | - | CASSLTPGLQNEQFF | TGTGCCAGCAGCCTAACCCCGGGACTTCAAAATGAGCAGTTCTTC
many | TRBJ2-7 | TRBV27 | TRBD2 | CASSSARQSGTSGTYEQYF | TGTGCCAGCAGCTCTGCCCGACAGTCCGGGACTAGCGGAACCTACGAGCAGTACTTC
many | TRBJ2-1 | TRBV2 | TRBD2 | CASRLLAGGPDNEQFF | TGTGCCAGCAGGCTTCTAGCGGGAGGGCCGGACAATGAGCAGTTCTTC
many | TRBJ2-1 | TRBV20-1 | TRBD2 | CSASRGGASGIYNEQFF | TGCAGTGCTAGTAGGGGGGGGGCTAGCGGGATTTACAATGAGCAGTTCTTC
few | TRBJ2-1 | TRBV7-2 | - | CASSTGTYYNEQFF | TGTGCCAGCAGCACAGGGACGTACTACAATGAGCAGTTCTTC
- | TRBJ1-2 | TRBV6-2/TRBV6-3 | TRBD1 | CASSYSIGQGYGYTF | TGTGCCAGCAGTTACTCGATAGGACAGGGCTATGGCTACACCTTC
many | TRBJ2-1 | TRBV28 | TRBD2 | CASSLTLGTSGSQGSMDEQFF | TGTGCCAGCAGTCTGACACTCGGGACTAGCGGGAGCCAGGGGTCAATGGATGAGCAGTTCTTC
many | TRBJ2-1 | TRBV12-3/TRBV12-4 | - | CASSLVRKGEQFF | TGTGCCAGCAGTTTAGTCCGGAAGGGTGAGCAGTTCTTC
- | TRBJ2-1 | TRBV7-3 | - | CASSFSKSSYNEQFF | TGTGCCAGCAGCTTTTCGAAGAGCTCCTACAATGAGCAGTTCTTC
many | TRBJ1-2 | TRBV28 | TRBD1 | CASSSTGGHYGYTF | TGTGCCAGCAGTTCGACAGGGGGACACTATGGCTACACCTTC
many | TRBJ2-3 | TRBV6-1 | - | CASSLRIVTDTQYF | TGTGCCAGCAGTCTGCGAATTGTCACAGATACGCAGTATTTT